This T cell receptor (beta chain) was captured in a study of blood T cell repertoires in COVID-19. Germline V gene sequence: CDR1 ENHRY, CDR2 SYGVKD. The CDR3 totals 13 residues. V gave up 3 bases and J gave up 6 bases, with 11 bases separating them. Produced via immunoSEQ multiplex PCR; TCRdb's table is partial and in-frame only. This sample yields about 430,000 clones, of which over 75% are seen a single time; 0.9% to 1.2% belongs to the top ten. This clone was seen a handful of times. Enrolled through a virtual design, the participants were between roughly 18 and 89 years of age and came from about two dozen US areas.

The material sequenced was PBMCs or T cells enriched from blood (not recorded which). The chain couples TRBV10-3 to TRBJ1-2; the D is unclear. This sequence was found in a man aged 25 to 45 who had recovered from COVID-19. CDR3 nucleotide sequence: TGTGCCATCAGTGACGGGATCTCGGATGGCTACACCTTC. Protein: CAISDGISDGYTF.